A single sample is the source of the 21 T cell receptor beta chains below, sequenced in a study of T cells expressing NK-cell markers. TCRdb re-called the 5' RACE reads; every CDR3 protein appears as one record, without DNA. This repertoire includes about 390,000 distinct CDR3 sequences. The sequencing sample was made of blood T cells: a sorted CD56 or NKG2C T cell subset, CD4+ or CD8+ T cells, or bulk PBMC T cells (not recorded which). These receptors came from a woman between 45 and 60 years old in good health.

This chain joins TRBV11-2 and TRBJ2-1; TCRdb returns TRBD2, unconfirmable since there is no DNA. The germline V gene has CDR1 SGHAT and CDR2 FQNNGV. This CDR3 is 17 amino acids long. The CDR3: CASSLESASRVANEQFF.

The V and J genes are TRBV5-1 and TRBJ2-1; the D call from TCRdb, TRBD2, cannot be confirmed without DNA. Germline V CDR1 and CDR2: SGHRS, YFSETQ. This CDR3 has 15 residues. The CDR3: CASSILRLDRSEQFF. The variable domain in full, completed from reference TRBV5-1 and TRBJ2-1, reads KAGVTQTPRYLIKTRGQQVTLSCSPISGHRSVSWYQQTPGQGLQFLFEYFSETQRNKGNFPGRFSGRQFSNSRSEMNVSTLELGDSALYLCASSILRLDRSEQFFGPGTRLTVL.

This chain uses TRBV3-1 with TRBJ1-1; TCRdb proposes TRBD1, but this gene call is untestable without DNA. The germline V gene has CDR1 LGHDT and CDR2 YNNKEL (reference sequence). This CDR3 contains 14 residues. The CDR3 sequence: CASSPFGGINKAFF.

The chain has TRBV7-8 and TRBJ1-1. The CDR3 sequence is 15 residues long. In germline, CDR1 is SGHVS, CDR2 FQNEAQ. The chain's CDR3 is CASSPLSGRNTEAFF.

CDR3 sequence reads: CSVLSPNTNEQFF. The chain recombines TRBV29-1 with TRBJ2-1; TCRdb proposes TRBD1, but this gene call is untestable without DNA. This CDR3 region has 13 residues. Germline assignment: CDR1 SQVTM and CDR2 ANQGSEA.

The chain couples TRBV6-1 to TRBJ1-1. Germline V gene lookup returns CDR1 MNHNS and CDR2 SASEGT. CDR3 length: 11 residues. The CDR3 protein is CASRGGGKAFF.

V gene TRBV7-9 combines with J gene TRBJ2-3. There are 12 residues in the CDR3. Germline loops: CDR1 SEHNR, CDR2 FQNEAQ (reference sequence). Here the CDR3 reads CASSPDGDTQYF.

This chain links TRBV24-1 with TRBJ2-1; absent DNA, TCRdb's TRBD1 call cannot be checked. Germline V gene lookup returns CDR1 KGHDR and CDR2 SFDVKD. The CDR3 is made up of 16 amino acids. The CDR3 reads CATSDLGQGLENEQFF.

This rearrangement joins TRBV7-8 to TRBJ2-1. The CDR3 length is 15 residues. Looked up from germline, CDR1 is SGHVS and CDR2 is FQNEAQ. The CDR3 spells CASSVRLASYNEQFF.

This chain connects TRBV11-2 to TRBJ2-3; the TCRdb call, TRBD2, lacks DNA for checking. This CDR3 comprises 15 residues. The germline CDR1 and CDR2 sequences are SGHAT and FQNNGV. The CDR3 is CASSALAGVTDTQYF.

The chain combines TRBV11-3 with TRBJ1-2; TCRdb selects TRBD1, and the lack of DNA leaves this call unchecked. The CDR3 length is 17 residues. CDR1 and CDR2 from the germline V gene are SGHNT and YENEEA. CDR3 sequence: CASSFVGDRGVNYGYTF.

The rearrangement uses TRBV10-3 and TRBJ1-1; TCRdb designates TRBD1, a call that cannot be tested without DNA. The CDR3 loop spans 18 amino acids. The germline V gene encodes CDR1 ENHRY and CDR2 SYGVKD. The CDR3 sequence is CAISEPKGTGWGGTEAFF.

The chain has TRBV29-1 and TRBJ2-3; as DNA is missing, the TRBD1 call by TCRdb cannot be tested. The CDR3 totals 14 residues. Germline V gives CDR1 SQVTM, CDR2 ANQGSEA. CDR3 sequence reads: CSVATGLGTDTQYF.

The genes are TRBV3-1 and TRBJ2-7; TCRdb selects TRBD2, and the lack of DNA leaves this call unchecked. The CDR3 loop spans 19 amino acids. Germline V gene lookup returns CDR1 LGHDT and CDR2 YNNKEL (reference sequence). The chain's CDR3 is CASSHPSKGRFDVGFEQYF.

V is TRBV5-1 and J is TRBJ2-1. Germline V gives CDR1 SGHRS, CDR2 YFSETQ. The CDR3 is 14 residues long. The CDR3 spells CASSLAGNVNEQFF.

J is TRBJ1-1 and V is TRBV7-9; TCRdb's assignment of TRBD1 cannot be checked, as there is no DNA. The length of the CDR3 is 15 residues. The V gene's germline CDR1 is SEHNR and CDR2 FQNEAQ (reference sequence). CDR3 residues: CASSFTTGTETEAFF. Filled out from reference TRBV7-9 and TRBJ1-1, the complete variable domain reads DTGVSQNPRHKITKRGQNVTFRCDPISEHNRLYWYRQTLGQGPEFLTYFQNEAQLEKSRLLSDRFSAERPKGSFSTLEIQRTEQGDSAMYLCASSFTTGTETEAFFGQGTRLTVV.

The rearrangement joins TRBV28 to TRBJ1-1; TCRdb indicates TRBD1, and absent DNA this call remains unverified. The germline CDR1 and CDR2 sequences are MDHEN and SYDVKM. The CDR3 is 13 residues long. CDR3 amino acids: CASSLSRQGEAFF.

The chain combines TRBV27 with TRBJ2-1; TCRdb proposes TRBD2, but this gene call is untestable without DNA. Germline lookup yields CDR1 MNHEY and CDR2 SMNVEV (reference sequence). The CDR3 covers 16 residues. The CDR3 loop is CASSPGLAGALGEQFF.

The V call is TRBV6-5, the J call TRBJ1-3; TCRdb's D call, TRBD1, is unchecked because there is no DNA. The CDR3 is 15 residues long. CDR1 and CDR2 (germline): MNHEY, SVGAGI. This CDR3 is CASSYFGTRRNTIYF.

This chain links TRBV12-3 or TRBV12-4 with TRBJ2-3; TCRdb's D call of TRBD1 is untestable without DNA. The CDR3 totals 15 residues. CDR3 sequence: CASSLYRGRTDTQYF.

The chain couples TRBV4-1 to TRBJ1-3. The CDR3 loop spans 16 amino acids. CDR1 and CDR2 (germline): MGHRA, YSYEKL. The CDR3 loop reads CASSQDVGRPGNTIYF.